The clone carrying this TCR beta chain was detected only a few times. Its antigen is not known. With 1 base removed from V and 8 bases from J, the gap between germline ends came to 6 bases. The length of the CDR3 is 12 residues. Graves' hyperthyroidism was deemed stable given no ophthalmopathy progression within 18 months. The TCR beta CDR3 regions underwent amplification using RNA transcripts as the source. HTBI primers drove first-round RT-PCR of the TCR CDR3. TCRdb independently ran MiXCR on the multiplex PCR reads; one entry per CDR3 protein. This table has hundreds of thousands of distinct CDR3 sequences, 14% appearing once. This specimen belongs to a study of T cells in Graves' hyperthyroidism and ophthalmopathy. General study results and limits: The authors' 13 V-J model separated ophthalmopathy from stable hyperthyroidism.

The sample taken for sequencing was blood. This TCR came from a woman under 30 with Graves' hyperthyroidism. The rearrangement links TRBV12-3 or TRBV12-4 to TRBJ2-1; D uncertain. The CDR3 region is CASSLDGYEQFF. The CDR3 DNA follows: TGTGCCAGCAGTTTAGATGGGTATGAGCAGTTCTTC.